These 13 T cell receptor beta chains originate from one sample sequenced in a study of spatial heterogeneity in lung cancer. Time point defined: sample taken at primary tumor resection. The study sequenced unsorted whole RNA from tumor, nontumor lung or frozen PBMC. TCRdb redid the calling of the 5' RACE reads with MiXCR, one entry per CDR3 protein. The sample carries 80,000 to 95,000 distinct CDR3 sequences, under 9% recorded once. Material: PBMCs, obtained at surgery. Every receptor here comes from a male donor with early-stage non-small cell lung cancer.

This clonotype has ten or more counts. At one end, the junction sequence differs from germline, possibly due to a read error. This chain's CDR3 is CASSQQETQYF. CDR3 DNA sequence: TGTGCCAGCAGCCAACAAGAGACCCAGTACTTC. The V and J genes are TRBV5-1 and TRBJ2-5; no definite D call. The V gene's germline CDR1 is SGHRS and CDR2 YFSETQ. This CDR3 spans 11 amino acids. Using reference TRBV5-1 and TRBJ2-5 for the parts outside the CDR3, the full variable domain is KAGVTQTPRYLIKTRGQQVTLSCSPISGHRSVSWYQQTPGQGLQFLFEYFSETQRNKGNFPGRFSGRQFSNSRSEMNVSTLELGDSALYLCASSQQETQYFGPGTRLLVL.

This clonotype was seen only a few times. The chain carries TRBV4-2 and TRBJ1-4; the D gene is possibly TRBD1 (5 bases). Trimming removed 0 bases from V and 3 bases from J, with 11 bases in between. This CDR3 is built from 16 residues. Germline values: CDR1 LGHNA, CDR2 YNFKEQ. The CDR3 here is CASSQEPGGSNEKLFF. The CDR3 DNA follows: TGTGCCAGCAGCCAAGAACCCGGGGGGTCTAATGAAAAACTGTTTTTT.

Ten or more counts support this clonotype. The chain employs TRBV27 and TRBJ2-1; D not resolved. Germline V gene lookup returns CDR1 MNHEY and CDR2 SMNVEV (reference sequence). CDR3 size: 11 residues. Trimming cost V 4 bases and J 8 bases, with 6 bases left between them. The CDR3 DNA is TGTGCCAGCAGTTCCCGGTATGAGCAGTTCTTC. Translation gives CASSSRYEQFF.

This clonotype was counted at least ten times. The chain employs TRBV29-1 and TRBJ2-7, with D unclear. The V and J ends lost 1 base and 3 bases respectively, with 7 bases between them. The CDR3 sequence is 12 residues long. Germline assignment: CDR1 SQVTM and CDR2 ANQGSEA. The CDR3 is CSVEADSYEQYF. In nucleotides, the CDR3 is TGCAGCGTTGAAGCAGATAGCTACGAGCAGTACTTC.

This clonotype occurred many times. The V and J genes are TRBV5-1 and TRBJ2-1; TRBD2 matches at 11 bases. Germline V gives CDR1 SGHRS, CDR2 YFSETQ. Germline trimming cut 0 bases from V and 7 bases from J; bases unmatched to any gene: 9. The CDR3 has 17 residues. CDR3 bases: TGCGCCAGCAGCTTGGAACGGCTAGCGGGGGGCTATAATGAGCAGTTCTTC. It specifies CASSLERLAGGYNEQFF. The full variable domain, with the rest looked up from reference TRBV5-1 and TRBJ2-1, is KAGVTQTPRYLIKTRGQQVTLSCSPISGHRSVSWYQQTPGQGLQFLFEYFSETQRNKGNFPGRFSGRQFSNSRSEMNVSTLELGDSALYLCASSLERLAGGYNEQFFGPGTRLTVL.

The chain has TRBV20-1 and TRBJ2-7, with 11 bases identical to TRBD2. This CDR3 has 14 amino acids. V trimming: 7 bases; J trimming: 5 bases; junction bases outside the gene matches: 10. The V gene's germline CDR1 is DFQATT and CDR2 SNEGSKA (reference sequence). CDR3 coding DNA: TGCAGTGTAAGGGGGACTAGCGGAGGGGACGAGCAGTACTTC. Its translation is CSVRGTSGGDEQYF.

The CDR3 region is CATSSLGLAGAREQFF. The CDR3 DNA is TGTGCCACCAGCAGTCTGGGACTAGCGGGGGCTCGGGAGCAGTTCTTC. The genes are TRBV15 and TRBJ2-1; 14 bases line up with TRBD2. The J segment lost 10 bases and the V segment lost 3 bases, leaving 8 bases of the junction unmatched. Per the germline V gene, CDR1 is LNHNV and CDR2 is YYDKDF (reference sequence). There are 16 residues in the CDR3.

Many counts were recorded for this clonotype. This chain joins TRBV5-5 and TRBJ2-1; 13 bases map to TRBD2. The J segment lost 3 bases and the V segment lost 4 bases, leaving 13 bases of the junction unmatched. Germline V gives CDR1 SGHKS, CDR2 YYEKEE (reference sequence). CDR3 length: 19 amino acids. CDR3 DNA: TGTGCCAGCAGCCCAATACCCACTAGCGGGGGGGTGGGCTACAATGAGCAGTTCTTC. Translation: CASSPIPTSGGVGYNEQFF.

This sequence joins TRBV7-6 and TRBJ1-4, with D possibly matching TRBD1 (6 bases). Per germline, CDR1 SGHVS and CDR2 FNYEAQ. V was shortened by 1 base and J by 0 bases, with 12 bases between the two germline ends. The CDR3 contains 17 residues. CDR3 DNA sequence: TGTGCCAGCAGCTTAGTGATCAGGGGCCCAACTAATGAAAAACTGTTTTTT. Its translation is CASSLVIRGPTNEKLFF.

This clonotype has just a few counts. The chain employs TRBV15 and TRBJ1-2, with a weak D call TRBD1 (5 bases). The V and J ends lost 5 bases and 4 bases respectively, with 8 bases between them. The CDR3 is 12 residues long. The germline gives CDR1 LNHNV, CDR2 YYDKDF (reference sequence). The CDR3 nucleotides read TGTGCCACCAGCGCGGACACCTATGGCTACACCTTC. Its translation: CATSADTYGYTF.

This clonotype was detected only a few times. This sequence joins TRBV6-2 or TRBV6-3 and TRBJ2-2; D ambiguous. Trimming stripped 2 bases from V and 3 bases from J, with 10 bases between. Looked up from germline, CDR1 is MNHEY and CDR2 is SVGEGT. The CDR3 loop spans 15 amino acids. This chain's CDR3 is CASSYVPSYTGELFF. The CDR3 DNA follows: TGTGCCAGCAGTTACGTCCCCTCCTACACCGGGGAGCTGTTTTTT.

This clonotype has only a few counts. The CDR3 here is CASSRDGTEPQHF. In DNA form, the CDR3 reads TGTGCCAGCAGCCGCGACGGGACGGAGCCCCAGCATTTT. The V gene is TRBV7-9, the J gene TRBJ1-5; perhaps TRBD1 as D (5 bases). V was trimmed by 5 bases and J by 8 bases, leaving 13 bases between them. The CDR3 is 13 residues long. CDR1 and CDR2 from the germline V gene are SEHNR and FQNEAQ (reference sequence).

This clonotype has only a few counts. V is TRBV18 and J is TRBJ2-5; D gene ambiguous. V was trimmed by 2 bases and J by 5 bases, leaving 9 bases between them. Germline loops: CDR1 KGHSH, CDR2 LQKENI. The CDR3 covers 13 residues. This CDR3 is CASSPGQVETQYF. The CDR3 DNA reads as TGTGCCAGCTCACCAGGGCAGGTGGAGACCCAGTACTTC.